Presented here are 21 T cell receptor beta chains from one specimen sequenced in a study of blood T cell repertoires in COVID-19. Clones were read by immunoSEQ multiplex PCR, and TCRdb kept only the in-frame ones, dropping some. The table includes over 250,000 clones, 87% detected once. Material for sequencing was PBMCs or T cells enriched from blood (not recorded which). These receptors came from a woman younger than 45 who had recovered from COVID-19.

The table lists this clone with a count of one. This chain joins TRBV6-5 and TRBJ1-1, with TRBD1 matching over 7 bases. V dropped 6 bases and J dropped 7; count of bases not matched to a gene: 8. CDR1 is MNHEY and CDR2 is SVGAGI in the germline V gene. The CDR3 has 13 amino acids. CDR3 sequence reads: CASSPQTGLEAFF. The CDR3 coding sequence is TGTGCCAGCAGCCCCCAGACAGGGCTTGAAGCTTTCTTT.

This sequence joins TRBV11-2 and TRBJ2-3; 7 bases are a match to TRBD2. CDR3 length: 15 amino acids. Germline V gives CDR1 SGHAT, CDR2 FQNNGV. Trimming at V came to 5 bases and at J to 1 base, leaving 6 bases not matched to a gene. CDR3 bases: TGTGCCAGCAGCCCGAGCGGGGTTCGCACAGATACGCAGTATTTT. Translation gives CASSPSGVRTDTQYF.

The V gene is TRBV11-3, the J gene TRBJ2-3; 7 bases are shared with TRBD1. J lost 1 base, V lost 3 bases, and 7 bases had no gene match. The CDR3 is made up of 16 amino acids. Germline CDR1 SGHNT, CDR2 YENEEA. CDR3 nucleotides: TGTGCCAGCAGCTTTGGTACAGGGGATGGCACAGATACGCAGTATTTT. Protein sequence: CASSFGTGDGTDTQYF.

The chain is built from TRBV15 and TRBJ1-1, with D unclear. Germline CDR1 is LNHNV and CDR2 is YYDKDF (reference sequence). CDR3 length: 14 residues. V lost 0 bases to trimming and J lost 5 bases, with 10 bases between them. The chain's CDR3 is CATSRDGIGTEAFF. DNA for the CDR3: TGTGCCACCAGCAGAGACGGCATCGGGACTGAAGCTTTCTTT.

The rearrangement uses TRBV6-1 and TRBJ1-5, with a tentative D call TRBD1 (5 bases). Trimming pared 4 bases from V and 2 bases from J, leaving 18 bases between. The CDR3 runs 17 residues. Germline values: CDR1 MNHNS, CDR2 SASEGT. The CDR3 nucleotides read TGTGCCAGCAGTGCCCCCCCTTTGGGGCAGGGCAATCAGCCCCAGCATTTT. Protein sequence: CASSAPPLGQGNQPQHF.

The chain uses TRBV3-1 (or the pseudogene TRBV3-2) and TRBJ2-1; 7 nucleotides match TRBD1. Germline V CDR1 and CDR2: LGHDT, YNNKEL (reference sequence). V shed 3 bases, J shed 7 bases, and the junction held 6 bases outside the gene matches. This CDR3 region has 14 residues. The CDR3 protein is CASSHWDRRNEQFF. DNA for the CDR3: TGTGCCAGCAGCCACTGGGACAGAAGGAATGAGCAGTTCTTC.

The V call is TRBV6-5, the J call TRBJ1-6, with 7 bases that match TRBD1. J gave up 5 bases and V 6 bases, and 1 base lay outside the gene matches. The length of the CDR3 is 13 residues. The V gene's germline CDR1 is MNHEY and CDR2 SVGAGI. In DNA, the CDR3 is TGTGCCAGCAGGACAGGGCATAATTCACCCCTCCACTTT. Protein product: CASRTGHNSPLHF.

This chain connects TRBV27 to TRBJ1-1, with D maybe TRBD1 (6 bases). Germline V gives CDR1 MNHEY, CDR2 SMNVEV (reference sequence). This CDR3 has 17 residues. With 6 bases removed from V and 0 bases from J, the gap between germline ends came to 20 bases. CDR3 nucleotides: TGTGCCAGCAGCTATGACAGGACAACGGTTATGAACACTGAAGCTTTCTTT. Its protein is CASSYDRTTVMNTEAFF.

The genes are TRBV6-1 and TRBJ2-5; 9 nucleotides match TRBD2. This CDR3 spans 14 amino acids. The junction had 4 bases not matched to a gene; V was cut back by 3 bases and J by 5 bases. Looked up from germline, CDR1 is MNHNS and CDR2 is SASEGT. The CDR3 here is CASSEALAGETQYF. The CDR3 DNA reads TGTGCCAGCAGTGAGGCGCTAGCGGGGGAGACCCAGTACTTC.

This clone is a singleton in its sample. This chain links TRBV12-3 or TRBV12-4 with TRBJ1-2, with a weak D call TRBD1 (5 bases). The CDR3 spans 13 residues. V was cut by 1 base and J by 8 bases, with 11 bases left in between. The CDR3 nucleotides are TGTGCCAGCAGTTTAGACAGGATAGGGGGCTACACCTTC. Its translation: CASSLDRIGGYTF.

This chain uses TRBV28 with TRBJ1-1, with D tentatively TRBD1 (6 bases). CDR1 and CDR2 from the germline V gene are MDHEN and SYDVKM. Between the trimmed V and J ends, which lost 3 bases and 1 base, there was a span of 12 bases. This CDR3 has 15 amino acids. The DNA for the CDR3 is TGTGCCAGCAGTTTCGGGACATCGACGAACACTGAAGCTTTCTTT. Translation: CASSFGTSTNTEAFF.

The rearrangement uses TRBV5-1 and TRBJ2-2, with D maybe TRBD1 (5 bases). The CDR3 sequence is 14 residues long. Germline loops: CDR1 SGHRS, CDR2 YFSETQ. Trimming left V 2 bases short and J 1 base short, with 6 bases between. CDR3 bases: TGCGCCAGCAGCTTTCAGGGGAACACCGGGGAGCTGTTTTTT. It codes for CASSFQGNTGELFF.

V usage is TRBV21-1 and J usage is TRBJ2-7; the table's D gene call, TRBD1, was not cross checked with the DNA. TRBV21-1 is marked as a pseudogene. There are 16 residues in the CDR3. CDR3 nucleotides: TGTGCCAGCAGCAAAGGGGCAGGGGAAACGCCCTACGAGCAGTACTTC. Protein sequence: CASSKGAGETPYEQYF.

This clone was observed once. The chain links TRBV7-8 to TRBJ1-1; D unclear. Germline V gene data show CDR1 as SGHVS and CDR2 as FQNEAQ. This CDR3 has 13 amino acids. Trimming left V 1 base short and J 5 bases short, with 8 bases between. CDR3 amino acids: CASSLDSPTEAFF. CDR3 nucleotide sequence: TGTGCCAGCAGCTTAGACTCACCTACTGAAGCTTTCTTT.

The chain couples TRBV7-9 to TRBJ2-2; 9 bases line up with TRBD1. CDR1 is SEHNR and CDR2 is FQNEAQ in the germline V gene (reference sequence). The CDR3 covers 14 residues. Trimming cost V 4 bases and J 6 bases; bases outside gene matches: 3. For the CDR3, the DNA is TGTGCCAGCAGCTGGACAGGGGCGGCCGGGGAGCTGTTTTTT. Translating it yields CASSWTGAAGELFF.

The gene calls are TRBV20-1 and TRBJ2-5, with 7 positions matching TRBD2. Germline V CDR1 and CDR2: DFQATT, SNEGSKA (reference sequence). The CDR3 consists of 15 residues. V shed 3 bases, J shed 1 base, and the junction held 8 bases outside the gene matches. The CDR3 spells CSASFRLAIQETQYF. The CDR3 DNA reads as TGCAGTGCTAGTTTTAGACTAGCCATCCAAGAGACCCAGTACTTC.

The chain uses TRBV28 and TRBJ2-2, with 10 bases identical to TRBD2. The V segment lost 2 bases and the J segment 7 bases; nucleotides outside the gene matches: 7. Germline V lookup: CDR1 MDHEN, CDR2 SYDVKM. CDR3 length: 16 residues. The CDR3 nucleotides read TGTGCCAGCAGTTTACCCCTAGCGGGGGCCGGCGGGGAGCTGTTTTTT. Translation gives CASSLPLAGAGGELFF.

The J gene is TRBJ1-2, the V gene TRBV5-1, with 7 bases lining up with TRBD1. Germline CDR1 and CDR2: SGHRS and YFSETQ. V shed 0 bases and J 4 bases; nucleotides not matched to a gene: 9. The CDR3 has 16 residues. The DNA of the CDR3 is TGCGCCAGCAGCTTGGGACAGGGAGTTTGGTCCTATGGCTACACCTTC. Translated, it gives CASSLGQGVWSYGYTF.

This rearrangement joins TRBV27 to TRBJ1-5; D remains unclear. CDR1 is MNHEY, CDR2 SMNVEV, per germline (reference sequence). Between the trimmed V and J ends, which lost 6 bases and 1 base, there was a span of 10 bases. This CDR3 comprises 14 residues. CDR3 DNA: TGTGCCAGCAGAGAGGGTTGGAGCAATCAGCCCCAGCATTTT. Its protein is CASREGWSNQPQHF.

In regard to this clone: Other nucleotide sequences from this sample produce the same CDR3. The rearrangement uses TRBV7-9 and TRBJ2-7; 8 bases align to TRBD1. The J segment lost 1 base and the V segment lost 5 bases, leaving 4 bases of the junction unmatched. The CDR3 is 14 residues long. CDR1 is SEHNR and CDR2 is FQNEAQ in the germline V gene (reference sequence). Here the CDR3 DNA reads TGTGCCAGCAGCCCTACAGGGGGTTCCTACGAGCAGTACTTC. Translation: CASSPTGGSYEQYF.

The V gene is TRBV6-2 or TRBV6-3, the J gene TRBJ2-2; 7 positions agree with TRBD1. The CDR3 totals 14 residues. V lost 2 bases, J lost 8 bases, and 5 bases stayed unmatched. Germline assignment: CDR1 MNHEY and CDR2 SVGEGT. For the CDR3, the DNA is TGTGCCAGCAGTTACCTGACAGGGCAAGGGGAGCTGTTTTTT. Translating it yields CASSYLTGQGELFF.